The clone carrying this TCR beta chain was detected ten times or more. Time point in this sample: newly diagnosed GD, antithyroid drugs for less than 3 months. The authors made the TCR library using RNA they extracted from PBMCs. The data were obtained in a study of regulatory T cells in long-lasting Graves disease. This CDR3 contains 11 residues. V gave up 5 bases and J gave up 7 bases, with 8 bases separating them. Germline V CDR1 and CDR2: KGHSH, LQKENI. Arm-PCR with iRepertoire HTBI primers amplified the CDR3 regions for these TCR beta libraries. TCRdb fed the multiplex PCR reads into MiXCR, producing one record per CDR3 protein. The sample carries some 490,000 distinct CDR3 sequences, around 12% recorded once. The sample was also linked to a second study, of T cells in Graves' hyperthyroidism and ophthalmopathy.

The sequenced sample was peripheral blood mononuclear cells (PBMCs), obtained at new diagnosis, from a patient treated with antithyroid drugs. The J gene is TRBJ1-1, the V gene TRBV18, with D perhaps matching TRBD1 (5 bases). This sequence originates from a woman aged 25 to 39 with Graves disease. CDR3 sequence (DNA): TGTGCCAGCTCAGCCCAGGGTGAAGCTTTCTTT. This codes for CASSAQGEAFF.